This T cell receptor beta chain stems from a study of T-cell memory formation after mild COVID-19. TCRdb recomputed calls from the 5' RACE reads with MiXCR, one row per CDR3 protein. Counted here are hundreds of thousands of distinct CDR3 sequences, roughly an eighth occurring once; the ten biggest clones make up about a fifth. Germline lookup yields CDR1 SGHRS and CDR2 YFSETQ. V was cut by 7 bases and J by 7 bases, with 17 bases left in between. The CDR3 has 14 amino acids. Sequenced material: PBMCs or a T cell subset sorted from them (not recorded which). The source is a young man who had mild COVID-19 (a few samples of this study predate the infection). Cell type and time point are not known. The chain links TRBV5-1 to TRBJ2-2; D is possibly TRBD2 (5 bases). DNA of the CDR3: TGCGCCAGCGACGAGGGTTACTCCGGCGGGGAGCTGTTTTTT. Translating it yields CASDEGYSGGELFF.